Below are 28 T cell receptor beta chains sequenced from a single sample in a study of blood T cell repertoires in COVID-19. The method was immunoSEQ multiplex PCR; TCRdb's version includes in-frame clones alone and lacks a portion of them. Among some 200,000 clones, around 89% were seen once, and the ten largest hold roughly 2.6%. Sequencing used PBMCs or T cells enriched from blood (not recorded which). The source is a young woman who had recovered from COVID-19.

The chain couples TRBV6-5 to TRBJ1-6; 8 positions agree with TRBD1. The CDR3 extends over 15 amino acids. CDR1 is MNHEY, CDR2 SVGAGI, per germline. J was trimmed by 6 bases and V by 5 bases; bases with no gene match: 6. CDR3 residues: CASSQFTGGNSPLHF. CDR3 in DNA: TGTGCCAGCAGTCAATTCACAGGGGGTAATTCACCCCTCCACTTT.

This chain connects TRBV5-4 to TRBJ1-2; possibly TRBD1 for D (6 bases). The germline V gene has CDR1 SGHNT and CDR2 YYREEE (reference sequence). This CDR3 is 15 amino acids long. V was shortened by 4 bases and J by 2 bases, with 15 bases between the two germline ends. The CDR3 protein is CASSAIYQGNYGYTF. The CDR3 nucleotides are TGTGCCAGCAGCGCAATATATCAGGGGAACTATGGCTACACCTTC. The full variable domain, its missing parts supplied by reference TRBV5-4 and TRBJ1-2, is ETGVTQSPTHLIKTRGQQVTLRCSSQSGHNTVSWYQQALGQGPQFIFQYYREEENGRGNFPPRFSGLQFPNYSSELNVNALELDDSALYLCASSAIYQGNYGYTFGSGTRLTVV.

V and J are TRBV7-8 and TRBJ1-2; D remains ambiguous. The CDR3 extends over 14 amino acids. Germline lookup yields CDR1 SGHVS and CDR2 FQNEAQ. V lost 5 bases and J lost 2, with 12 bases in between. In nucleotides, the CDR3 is TGTGCCAGCAGCATCCCCCCAGGAAACTATGGCTACACCTTC. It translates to CASSIPPGNYGYTF.

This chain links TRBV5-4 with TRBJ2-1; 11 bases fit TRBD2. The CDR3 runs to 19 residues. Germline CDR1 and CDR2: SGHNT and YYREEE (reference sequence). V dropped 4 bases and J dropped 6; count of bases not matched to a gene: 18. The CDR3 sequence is CASSPPGRLAGGGSNEQFF. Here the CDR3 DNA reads TGTGCCAGCAGCCCCCCAGGCCGGCTAGCGGGGGGAGGTTCCAATGAGCAGTTCTTC.

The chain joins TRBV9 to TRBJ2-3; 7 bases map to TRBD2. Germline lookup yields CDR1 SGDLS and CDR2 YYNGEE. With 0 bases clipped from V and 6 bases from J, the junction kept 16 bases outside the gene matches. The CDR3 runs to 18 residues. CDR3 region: CASSVDFRWGGGADTQYF. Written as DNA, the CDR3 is TGTGCCAGCAGCGTAGACTTTAGATGGGGCGGGGGAGCGGATACGCAGTATTTT. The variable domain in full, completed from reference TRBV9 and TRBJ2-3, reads DSGVTQTPKHLITATGQRVTLRCSPRSGDLSVYWYQQSLDQGLQFLIQYYNGEERAKGNILERFSAQQFPDLHSELNLSSLELGDSALYFCASSVDFRWGGGADTQYFGPGTRLTVL.

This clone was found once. CDR3 DNA sequence: TGTGCCAGCAGCCAAGTCACACGCCATAACTATGGCTACACCTTC. Its protein product is CASSQVTRHNYGYTF. This sequence joins TRBV14 and TRBJ1-2; D not resolved. Germline V CDR1 and CDR2: SGHDN, FVKESK. This CDR3 is built from 15 residues. V dropped 1 base and J dropped 1 base, with 10 bases sitting between them.

The CDR3 spells CASSLAFAGDIEGYTF. The CDR3 DNA reads TGCGCCAGCAGCTTGGCCTTTGCAGGGGATATAGAGGGCTACACCTTC. This rearrangement joins TRBV5-1 to TRBJ1-2, with D perhaps TRBD1 (6 bases). V was pared by 0 bases and J by 8 bases, with 20 bases between. The CDR3 contains 16 residues. Germline lookup yields CDR1 SGHRS and CDR2 YFSETQ.

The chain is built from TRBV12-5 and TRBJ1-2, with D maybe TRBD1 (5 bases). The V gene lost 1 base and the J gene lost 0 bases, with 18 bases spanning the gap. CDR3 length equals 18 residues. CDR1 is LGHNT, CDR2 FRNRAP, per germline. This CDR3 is CASGLDPTQGKANYGYTF. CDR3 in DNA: TGTGCTAGTGGTTTGGACCCGACCCAGGGAAAAGCTAACTATGGCTACACCTTC.

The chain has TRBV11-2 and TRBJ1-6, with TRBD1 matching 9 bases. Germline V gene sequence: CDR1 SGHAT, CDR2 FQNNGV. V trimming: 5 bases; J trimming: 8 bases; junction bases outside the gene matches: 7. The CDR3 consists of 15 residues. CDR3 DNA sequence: TGTGCCAGCAGCGTCCGGGACAGGGAACATTCACCCCTCCACTTT. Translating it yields CASSVRDREHSPLHF.

DNA for the CDR3: TGTGCCAGCAGCTTAGGTAGCGGGGGGGCCTTTAGGGGCAATGAGCAGTTCTTC. It translates to CASSLGSGGAFRGNEQFF. The V call is TRBV7-9, the J call TRBJ2-1; 11 bases are a match to TRBD2. The CDR3 is 18 amino acids. V shed 1 base and J 6 bases; nucleotides not matched to a gene: 11. Germline loops: CDR1 SEHNR, CDR2 FQNEAQ (reference sequence).

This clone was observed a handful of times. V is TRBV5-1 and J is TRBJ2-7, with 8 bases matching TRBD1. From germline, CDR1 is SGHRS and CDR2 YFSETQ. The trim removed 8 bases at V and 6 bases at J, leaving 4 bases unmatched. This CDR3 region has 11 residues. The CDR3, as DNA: TGCGCCAGTAGACAGGGGTCCGAGCAGTACTTC. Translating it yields CASRQGSEQYF. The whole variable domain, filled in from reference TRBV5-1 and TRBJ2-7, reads KAGVTQTPRYLIKTRGQQVTLSCSPISGHRSVSWYQQTPGQGLQFLFEYFSETQRNKGNFPGRFSGRQFSNSRSEMNVSTLELGDSALYLCASRQGSEQYFGPGTRLTVT.

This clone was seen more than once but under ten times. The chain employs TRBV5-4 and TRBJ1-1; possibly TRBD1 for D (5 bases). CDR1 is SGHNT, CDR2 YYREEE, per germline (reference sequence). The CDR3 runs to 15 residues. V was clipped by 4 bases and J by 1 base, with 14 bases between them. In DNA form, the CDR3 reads TGTGCCAGCAGCCCTTTGGAGGGACCGAACACTGAAGCTTTCTTT. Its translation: CASSPLEGPNTEAFF.

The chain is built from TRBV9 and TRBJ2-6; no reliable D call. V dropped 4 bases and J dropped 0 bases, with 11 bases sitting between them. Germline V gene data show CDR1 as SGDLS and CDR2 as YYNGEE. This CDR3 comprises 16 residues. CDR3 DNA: TGTGCCAGCAGCCCCCGGGTGCTCTCTGGGGCCAACGTCCTGACTTTC. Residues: CASSPRVLSGANVLTF.

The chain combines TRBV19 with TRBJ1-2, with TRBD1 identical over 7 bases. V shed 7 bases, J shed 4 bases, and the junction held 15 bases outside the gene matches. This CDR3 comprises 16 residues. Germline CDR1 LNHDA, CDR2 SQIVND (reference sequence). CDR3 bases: TGTGCCAGTATTCCAATGCCGGGACAGCCGTTCTATGGCTACACCTTC. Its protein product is CASIPMPGQPFYGYTF. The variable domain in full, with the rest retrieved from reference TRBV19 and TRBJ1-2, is DGGITQSPKYLFRKEGQNVTLSCEQNLNHDAMYWYRQDPGQGLRLIYYSQIVNDFQKGDIAEGYSVSREKKESFPLTVTSAQKNPTAFYLCASIPMPGQPFYGYTFGSGTRLTVV.

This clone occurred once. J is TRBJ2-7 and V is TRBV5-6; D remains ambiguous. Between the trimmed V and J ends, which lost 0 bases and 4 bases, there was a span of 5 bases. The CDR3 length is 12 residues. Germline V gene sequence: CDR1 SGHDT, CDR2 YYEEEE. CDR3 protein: CASSLDIYEQYF. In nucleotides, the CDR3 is TGTGCCAGCAGCTTGGATATATACGAGCAGTACTTC.

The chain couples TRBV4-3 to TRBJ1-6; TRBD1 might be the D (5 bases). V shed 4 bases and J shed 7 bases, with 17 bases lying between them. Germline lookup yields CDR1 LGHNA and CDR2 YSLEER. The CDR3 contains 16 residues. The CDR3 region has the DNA TGCGCCAGCAGCCGTTGGACATCGGGGGAGAATTCACCCCTCCACTTT. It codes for CASSRWTSGENSPLHF.

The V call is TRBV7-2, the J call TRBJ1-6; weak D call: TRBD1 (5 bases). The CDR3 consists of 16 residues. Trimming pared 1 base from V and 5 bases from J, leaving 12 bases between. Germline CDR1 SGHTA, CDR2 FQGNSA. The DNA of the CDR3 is TGTGCCAGCAGCTTAGGGTGGGGGGAGGATAATTCACCCCTCCACTTT. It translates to CASSLGWGEDNSPLHF.

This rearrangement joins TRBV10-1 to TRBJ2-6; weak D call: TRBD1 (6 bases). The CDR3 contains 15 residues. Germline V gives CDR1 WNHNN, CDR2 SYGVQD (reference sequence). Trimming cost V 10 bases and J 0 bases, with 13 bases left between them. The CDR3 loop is CAMRTVNSGANVLTF. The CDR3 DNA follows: TGCGCCATGCGGACAGTCAACTCTGGGGCCAACGTCCTGACTTTC.

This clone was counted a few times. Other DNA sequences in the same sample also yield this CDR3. DNA of the CDR3: TGTGCCAGCAGCTTACAGGGTTACGAGCAGTACTTC. Translating it yields CASSLQGYEQYF. The chain has TRBV7-9 and TRBJ2-7; tentatively, D is TRBD1 (5 bases). Trimming took off 2 bases at V and 4 bases at J, with 6 bases between the two ends. The CDR3 length is 12 residues. The germline V gene has CDR1 SEHNR and CDR2 FQNEAQ (reference sequence).

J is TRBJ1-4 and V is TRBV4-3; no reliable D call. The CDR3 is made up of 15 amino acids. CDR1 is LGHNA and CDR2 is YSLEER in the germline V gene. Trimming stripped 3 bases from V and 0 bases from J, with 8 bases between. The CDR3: CASSQADSTNEKLFF. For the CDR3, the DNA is TGCGCCAGCAGCCAGGCGGATTCAACTAATGAAAAACTGTTTTTT.

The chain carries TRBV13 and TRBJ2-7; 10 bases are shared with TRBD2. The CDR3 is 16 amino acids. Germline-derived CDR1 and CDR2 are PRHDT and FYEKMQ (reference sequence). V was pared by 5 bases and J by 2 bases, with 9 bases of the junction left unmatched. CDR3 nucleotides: TGTGCCAGCAGCGGACGTACTAGCGGGACCGCCTACGAGCAGTACTTC. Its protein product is CASSGRTSGTAYEQYF.

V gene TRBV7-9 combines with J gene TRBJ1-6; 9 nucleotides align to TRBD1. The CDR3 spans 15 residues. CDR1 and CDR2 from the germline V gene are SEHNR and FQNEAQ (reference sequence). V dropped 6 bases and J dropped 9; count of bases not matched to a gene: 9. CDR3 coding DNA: TGTGCCAGCAGGGCCGGGACAGGGAGTTCTTCACCCCTCCACTTT. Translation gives CASRAGTGSSSPLHF.

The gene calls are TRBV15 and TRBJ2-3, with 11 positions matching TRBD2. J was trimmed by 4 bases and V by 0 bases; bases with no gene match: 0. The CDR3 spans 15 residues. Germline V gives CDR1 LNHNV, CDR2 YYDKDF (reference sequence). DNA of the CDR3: TGTGCCACCAGCAGAGATAGCGGGGGGGCAGATACGCAGTATTTT. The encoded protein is CATSRDSGGADTQYF.

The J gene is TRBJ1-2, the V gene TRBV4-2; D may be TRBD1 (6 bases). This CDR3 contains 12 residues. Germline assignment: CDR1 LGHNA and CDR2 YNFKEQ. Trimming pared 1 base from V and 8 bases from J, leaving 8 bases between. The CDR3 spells CASSQGTEGYTF. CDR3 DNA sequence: TGTGCCAGCAGCCAAGGGACAGAAGGCTACACCTTC.

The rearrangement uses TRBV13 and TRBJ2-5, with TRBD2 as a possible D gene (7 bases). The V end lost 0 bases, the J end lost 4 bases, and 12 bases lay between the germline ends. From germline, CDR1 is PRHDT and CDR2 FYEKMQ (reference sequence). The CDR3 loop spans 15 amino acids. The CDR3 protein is CASSLGIGGPETQYF. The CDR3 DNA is TGTGCCAGCAGCTTAGGTATCGGGGGGCCAGAGACCCAGTACTTC. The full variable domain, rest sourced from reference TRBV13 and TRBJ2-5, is AAGVIQSPRHLIKEKRETATLKCYPIPRHDTVYWYQQGPGQDPQFLISFYEKMQSDKGSIPDRFSAQQFSDYHSELNMSSLELGDSALYFCASSLGIGGPETQYFGPGTRLLVL.

This chain's CDR3 is CASSLPDSGVVKEPYEQYF. The CDR3 bases are TGTGCCAGCAGCTTACCCGACAGTGGCGTGGTCAAAGAACCCTACGAGCAGTACTTC. This chain joins TRBV7-8 and TRBJ2-7, with a possible D match to TRBD1 (5 bases). The CDR3 has 19 residues. Per germline, CDR1 SGHVS and CDR2 FQNEAQ. Trimming took 2 bases from V and 2 from J, leaving 25 bases between them. Based on the CDR3 plus reference TRBV7-8 and TRBJ2-7, the full variable domain is GAGVSQSPRYKVAKRGQDVALRCDPISGHVSLFWYQQALGQGPEFLTYFQNEAQLDKSGLPSDRFFAERPEGSVSTLKIQRTQQEDSAVYLCASSLPDSGVVKEPYEQYFGPGTRLTVT.

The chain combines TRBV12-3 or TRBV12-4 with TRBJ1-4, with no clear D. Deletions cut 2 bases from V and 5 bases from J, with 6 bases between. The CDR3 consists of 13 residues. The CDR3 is CASSLYRNEKLFF. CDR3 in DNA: TGTGCCAGCAGTTTATATCGGAATGAAAAACTGTTTTTT.

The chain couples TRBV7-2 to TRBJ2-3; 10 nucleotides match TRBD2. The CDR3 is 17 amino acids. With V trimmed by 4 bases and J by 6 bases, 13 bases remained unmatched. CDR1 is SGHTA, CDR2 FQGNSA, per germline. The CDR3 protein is CASSSGDSGGAYDTQYF. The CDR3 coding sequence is TGTGCCAGCAGCTCCGGGGACAGCGGGGGGGCCTATGATACGCAGTATTTT.